A selection of T cell receptor beta chains follows, all from one sample in a study of blood T cell repertoires in COVID-19. The protocol was immunoSEQ multiplex PCR, while the TCRdb copy is restricted to in-frame clones and leaves out a portion. The sample includes 200,000 to 300,000 clones, just under 85% of them seen just once. The sequencing input was peripheral blood. The receptors were gathered from a man aged 50 to 60 with acute or convalescent COVID-19. Each CDR3 is given with its conserved first and last residue. The D gene is left open where the match is weak. Clone size appears in some rows only: once, few, many, or a class for an expanded clone.

J gene	D gene	V gene	clone size	CDR3 DNA	CDR3 protein
TRBJ1-2	-	TRBV4-2	once	TGTGCCAGCAGCCAAAATAGGTACGGAGATGGCTACACCTTC	CASSQNRYGDGYTF
TRBJ2-7	TRBD1	TRBV14	-	TGTGCCAGCAGCCAAGAGCGGACAGGAGGTTCCGAGCAGTACTTC	CASSQERTGGSEQYF
TRBJ1-1	TRBD1	TRBV9	few	TGTGCCAGCAGCGCGACCTGGACAGGCGGTAGCGCTGAAGCTTTCTTT	CASSATWTGGSAEAFF
TRBJ1-4	TRBD1	TRBV5-5	-	TGTGCCAGCAGCTTGACAGGGGGCGGTGATGAAAAACTGTTTTTT	CASSLTGGGDEKLFF
TRBJ2-3	-	TRBV7-2	-	TGTGCCAGCAGCTTACGTCGGCTGACTAGCACAGATACGCAGTATTTT	CASSLRRLTSTDTQYF
TRBJ2-1	TRBD2	TRBV14	-	TGTGCCAGCAGCCAATTGGGTAGCGGGGGGGAACAGTTCTTC	CASSQLGSGGEQFF
TRBJ1-5	TRBD1	TRBV28	-	TGTGCCAGCAGTTTGACAGGGGGAAAGCCCCAGCATTTT	CASSLTGGKPQHF
TRBJ1-6	-	TRBV25-1	few	TGTGCCAGCAGTGGCGGGGGCACCTATAATTCACCCCTCCACTTT	CASSGGGTYNSPLHF
TRBJ1-4	-	TRBV10-3	-	TGTGCCATCAGTGAAGGAGGAGTAAGAAAACTGTTTTTT	CAISEGGVRKLFF
TRBJ2-7	-	TRBV2	medium-sized	TGTGCCAGCAGTGACGGTATCTACGAGCAGTACTTC	CASSDGIYEQYF
TRBJ2-4	TRBD2	TRBV18	-	TGTGCCAGCTCACCCGGGACTAGCGGGGGGACAAACATTCAGTACTTC	CASSPGTSGGTNIQYF
TRBJ2-7	-	TRBV5-1	-	TGCGCCAGCAGCTTGGTTACAGCTTACGAGCAGTACTTC	CASSLVTAYEQYF
TRBJ1-2	TRBD1	TRBV10-3	once	TGTGCCATCAGTCCGGGACAGGGGACCTATGGCTACACCTTC	CAISPGQGTYGYTF
TRBJ1-3	-	TRBV21-1	-	TGTGCCAGCAGCTGGTCCGGACACGAAATGAATTCTCCGTTTTCCAGCTCTGGAAACACCATATATTTT	CASSWSGHEMNSPFSSSGNTIYF
TRBJ2-7	-	TRBV28	-	TGTGCCAGCTCCCCGCCGACTGTTTCCTACGAGCAGTACTTC	CASSPPTVSYEQYF
TRBJ1-5	TRBD1	TRBV30	-	TGTGCCTATGACAGGGTAGGCGGTCAGCCCCAGCATTTT	CAYDRVGGQPQHF
TRBJ1-1	TRBD1	TRBV30	-	TGTGCCTGCTCAGGGGGCGAGAACACTGAAGCTTTCTTT	CACSGGENTEAFF
TRBJ1-5	TRBD1	TRBV5-6	-	TGTGCCAGCAGTTTCAGGGGGATCAGACAGCCCCAGCATTTT	CASSFRGIRQPQHF
TRBJ2-5	-	TRBV12-5	-	TGTGCTAGTGGTTTGGCGTCGCGGGGTGGGACCCAGTACTTC	CASGLASRGGTQYF
TRBJ1-5	TRBD1	TRBV7-9	-	TGTGCCAGCAGCCAGACAGGGATCGGGCCCCAGCATTTT	CASSQTGIGPQHF
TRBJ2-7	-	TRBV10-1	few	TGCGCCAGCTCGGAGGACAGTGTCTACGAGCAGTACTTC	CASSEDSVYEQYF